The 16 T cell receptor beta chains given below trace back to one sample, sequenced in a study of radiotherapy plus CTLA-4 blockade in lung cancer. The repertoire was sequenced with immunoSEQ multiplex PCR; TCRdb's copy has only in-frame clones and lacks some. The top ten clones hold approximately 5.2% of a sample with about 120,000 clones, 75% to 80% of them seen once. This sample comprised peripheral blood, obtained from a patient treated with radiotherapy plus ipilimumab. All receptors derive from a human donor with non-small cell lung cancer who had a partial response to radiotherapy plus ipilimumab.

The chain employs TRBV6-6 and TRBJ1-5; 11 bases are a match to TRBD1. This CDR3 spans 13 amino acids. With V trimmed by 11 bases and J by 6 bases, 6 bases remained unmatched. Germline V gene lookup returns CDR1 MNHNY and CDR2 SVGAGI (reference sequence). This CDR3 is CAGGQGAGQPQHF. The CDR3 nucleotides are TGTGCCGGCGGACAGGGGGCTGGTCAGCCCCAGCATTTT.

Here the CDR3 DNA reads TGTGCCAGCAGACTAGGGGACAGGGCAAAATACTTC. It is translated as CASRLGDRAKYF. This chain joins TRBV28 and TRBJ2-5; 9 bases are shared with TRBD1. Germline values: CDR1 MDHEN, CDR2 SYDVKM. The CDR3 is 12 amino acids. V lost 6 bases to trimming and J lost 14 bases; unmatched junction nucleotides: 10.

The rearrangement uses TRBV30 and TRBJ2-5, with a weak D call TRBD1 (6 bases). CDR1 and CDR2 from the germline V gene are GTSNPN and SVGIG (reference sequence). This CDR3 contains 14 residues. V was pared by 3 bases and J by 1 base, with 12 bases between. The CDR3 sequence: CAWRAWDTQETQYF. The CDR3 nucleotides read TGTGCCTGGAGGGCATGGGACACCCAAGAGACCCAGTACTTC.

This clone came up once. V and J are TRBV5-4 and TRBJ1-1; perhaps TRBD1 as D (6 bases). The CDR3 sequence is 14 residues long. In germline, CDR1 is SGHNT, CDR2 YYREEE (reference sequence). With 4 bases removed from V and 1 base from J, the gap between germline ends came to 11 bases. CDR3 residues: CASSAKTGNTEAFF. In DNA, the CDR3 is TGTGCCAGCAGCGCAAAGACAGGGAACACTGAAGCTTTCTTT. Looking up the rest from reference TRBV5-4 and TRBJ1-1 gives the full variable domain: ETGVTQSPTHLIKTRGQQVTLRCSSQSGHNTVSWYQQALGQGPQFIFQYYREEENGRGNFPPRFSGLQFPNYSSELNVNALELDDSALYLCASSAKTGNTEAFFGQGTRLTVV.

CDR3: CASSLDGTYYEQYV. The DNA of the CDR3 is TGTGCCAGCAGCTTGGATGGAACCTACTACGAGCAGTACGTC. The V call is TRBV5-4, the J call TRBJ2-7; D is uncertain. The CDR3 contains 14 residues. Germline V gene data show CDR1 as SGHNT and CDR2 as YYREEE (reference sequence). V lost 0 bases and J lost 3, with 10 bases in between.

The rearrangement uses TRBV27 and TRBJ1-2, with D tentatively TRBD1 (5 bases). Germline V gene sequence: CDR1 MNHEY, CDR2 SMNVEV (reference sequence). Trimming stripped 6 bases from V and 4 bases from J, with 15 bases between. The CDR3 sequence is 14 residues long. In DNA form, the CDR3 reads TGTGCCAGCAGACCGCCGGGGGGGGGCTATGGCTACACCTTC. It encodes CASRPPGGGYGYTF.

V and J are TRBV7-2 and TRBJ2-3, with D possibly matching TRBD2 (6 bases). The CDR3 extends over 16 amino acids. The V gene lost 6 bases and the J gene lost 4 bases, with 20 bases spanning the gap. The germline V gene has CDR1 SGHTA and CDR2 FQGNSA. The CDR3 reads CASRLTLAYSPDTQYF. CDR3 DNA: TGTGCCAGCAGATTAACTCTAGCGTATAGCCCAGATACGCAGTATTTT. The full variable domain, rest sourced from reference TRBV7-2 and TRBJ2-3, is GAGVSQSPSNKVTEKGKDVELRCDPISGHTALYWYRQSLGQGLEFLIYFQGNSAPDKSGLPSDRFSAERTGGSVSTLTIQRTQQEDSAVYLCASRLTLAYSPDTQYFGPGTRLTVL.

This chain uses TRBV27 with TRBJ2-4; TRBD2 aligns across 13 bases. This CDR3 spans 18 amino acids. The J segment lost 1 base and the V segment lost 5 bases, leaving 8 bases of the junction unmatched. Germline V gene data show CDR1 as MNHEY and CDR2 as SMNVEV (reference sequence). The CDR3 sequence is CASSARLAGGLAKNIQYF. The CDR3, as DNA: TGTGCCAGCAGTGCCCGACTAGCGGGAGGCTTGGCCAAAAACATTCAGTACTTC.

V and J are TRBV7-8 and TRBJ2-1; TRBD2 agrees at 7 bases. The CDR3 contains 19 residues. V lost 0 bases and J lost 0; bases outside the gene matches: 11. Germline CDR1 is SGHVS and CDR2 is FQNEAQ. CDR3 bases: TGTGCCAGCAGCTTAGCGAGGCCTTGGGGGAGGGGCTCCTACAATGAGCAGTTCTTC. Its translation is CASSLARPWGRGSYNEQFF.

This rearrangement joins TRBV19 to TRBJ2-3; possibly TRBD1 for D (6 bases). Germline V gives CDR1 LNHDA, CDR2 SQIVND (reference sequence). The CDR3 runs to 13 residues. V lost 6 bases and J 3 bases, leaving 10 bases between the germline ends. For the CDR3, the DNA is TGTGCCAGTAGCCCCCAGGGGACAGATACGCAGTATTTT. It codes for CASSPQGTDTQYF.

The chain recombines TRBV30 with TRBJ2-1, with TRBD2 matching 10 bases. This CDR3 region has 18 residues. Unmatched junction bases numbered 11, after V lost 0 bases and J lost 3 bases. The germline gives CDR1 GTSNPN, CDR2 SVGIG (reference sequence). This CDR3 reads CAWSVSRTSGLFYNEQFF. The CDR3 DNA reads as TGTGCCTGGAGTGTCTCTCGGACTAGCGGATTGTTCTACAATGAGCAGTTCTTC.

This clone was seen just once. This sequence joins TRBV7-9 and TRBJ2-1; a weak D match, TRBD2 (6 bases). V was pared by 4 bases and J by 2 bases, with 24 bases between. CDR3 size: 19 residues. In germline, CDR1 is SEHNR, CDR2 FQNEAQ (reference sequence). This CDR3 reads CASSSTLAHFTKTYNEQFF. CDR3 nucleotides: TGTGCCAGCAGCTCCACTCTAGCGCACTTTACTAAGACCTACAATGAGCAGTTCTTC. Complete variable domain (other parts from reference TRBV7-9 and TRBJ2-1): DTGVSQNPRHKITKRGQNVTFRCDPISEHNRLYWYRQTLGQGPEFLTYFQNEAQLEKSRLLSDRFSAERPKGSFSTLEIQRTEQGDSAMYLCASSSTLAHFTKTYNEQFFGPGTRLTVL.

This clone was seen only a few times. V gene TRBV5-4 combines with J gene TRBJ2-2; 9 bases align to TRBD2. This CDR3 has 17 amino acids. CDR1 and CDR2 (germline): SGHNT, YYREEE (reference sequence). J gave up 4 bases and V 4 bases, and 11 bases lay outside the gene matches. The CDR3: CASSPRGAGGPTGELFF. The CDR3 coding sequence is TGTGCCAGCAGCCCCAGAGGAGCGGGAGGCCCCACCGGGGAGCTGTTTTTT.

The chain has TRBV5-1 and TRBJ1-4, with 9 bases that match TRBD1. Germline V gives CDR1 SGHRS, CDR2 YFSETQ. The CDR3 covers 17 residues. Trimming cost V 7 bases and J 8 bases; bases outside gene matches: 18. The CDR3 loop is CASRKSRDRAVNEKLFF. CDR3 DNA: TGCGCCAGCCGCAAGTCCCGGGACAGGGCGGTTAACGAAAAACTGTTTTTT.

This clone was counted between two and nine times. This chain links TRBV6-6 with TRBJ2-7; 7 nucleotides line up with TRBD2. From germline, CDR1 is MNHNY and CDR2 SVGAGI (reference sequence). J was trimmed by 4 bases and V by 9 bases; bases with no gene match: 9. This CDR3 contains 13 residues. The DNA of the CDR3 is TGTGCCAGTAGGACCGGGGGAGGGTACGAGCAGTACGTC. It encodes CASRTGGGYEQYV.

CDR3 residues: CASSLGPRTEAFF. DNA for the CDR3: TGTGCCAGCAGCTTAGGGCCTAGAACTGAAGCTTTCTTT. The chain uses TRBV7-8 and TRBJ1-1; no clear D gene. CDR3 size: 13 residues. The V end was cut by 1 base, the J end by 5 bases, with 8 bases between. The germline V gene encodes CDR1 SGHVS and CDR2 FQNEAQ. The complete variable domain, with remaining parts taken from reference TRBV7-8 and TRBJ1-1, reads GAGVSQSPRYKVAKRGQDVALRCDPISGHVSLFWYQQALGQGPEFLTYFQNEAQLDKSGLPSDRFFAERPEGSVSTLKIQRTQQEDSAVYLCASSLGPRTEAFFGQGTRLTVV.